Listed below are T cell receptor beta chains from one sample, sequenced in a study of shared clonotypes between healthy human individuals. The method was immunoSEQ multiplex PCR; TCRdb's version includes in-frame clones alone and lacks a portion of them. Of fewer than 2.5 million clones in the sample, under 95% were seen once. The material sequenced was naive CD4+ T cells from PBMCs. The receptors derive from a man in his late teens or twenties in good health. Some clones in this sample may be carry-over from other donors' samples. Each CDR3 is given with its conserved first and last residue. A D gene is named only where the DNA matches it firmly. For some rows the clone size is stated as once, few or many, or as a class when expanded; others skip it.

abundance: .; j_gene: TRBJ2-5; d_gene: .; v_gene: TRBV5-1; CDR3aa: CASRPGSGETQYF; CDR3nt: TGCGCCAGCAGACCCGGGAGCGGGGAGACCCAGTACTTC
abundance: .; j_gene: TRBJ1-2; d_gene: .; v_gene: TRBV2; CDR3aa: CASSESGGNYGYTF; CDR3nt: TGTGCCAGCAGTGAATCTGGGGGGAACTATGGCTACACCTTC
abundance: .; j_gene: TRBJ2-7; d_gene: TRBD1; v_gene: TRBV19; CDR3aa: CASSMAGGAYEQYF; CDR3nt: TGTGCCAGTAGTATGGCAGGGGGCGCTTACGAGCAGTACTTC
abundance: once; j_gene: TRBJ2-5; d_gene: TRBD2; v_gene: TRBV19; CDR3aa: CASRKVAGGETQYF; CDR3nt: TGTGCCAGTAGGAAGGTAGCGGGAGGTGAGACCCAGTACTTC
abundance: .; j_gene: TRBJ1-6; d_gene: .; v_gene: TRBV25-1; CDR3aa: CASRGENNSPLHF; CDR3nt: TGTGCCAGCAGGGGGGAAAATAATTCACCCCTCCACTTT
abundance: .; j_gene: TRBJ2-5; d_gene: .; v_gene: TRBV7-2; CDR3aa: CASSLAGRKETQYF; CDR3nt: TGTGCCAGCAGCTTAGCTGGCAGAAAAGAGACCCAGTACTTC
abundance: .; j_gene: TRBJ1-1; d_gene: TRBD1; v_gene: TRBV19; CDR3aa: CASSGTGVFGTEAFF; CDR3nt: TGTGCCAGTAGTGGGACAGGGGTGTTTGGCACTGAAGCTTTCTTT
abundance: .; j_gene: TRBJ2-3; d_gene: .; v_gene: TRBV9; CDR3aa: CASSVAGLATQYF; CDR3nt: TGTGCCAGCAGCGTAGCGGGGCTAGCGACGCAGTATTTT
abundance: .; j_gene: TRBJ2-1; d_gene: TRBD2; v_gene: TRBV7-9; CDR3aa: CASSFTRTGGVYNEQFF; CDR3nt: TGTGCCAGCAGCTTCACTCGCACGGGAGGCGTCTACAATGAGCAGTTCTTC
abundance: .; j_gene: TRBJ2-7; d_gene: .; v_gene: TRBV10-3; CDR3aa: CAISVQGGGYEQYF; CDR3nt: TGTGCCATCAGTGTCCAGGGGGGTGGCTACGAGCAGTACTTC
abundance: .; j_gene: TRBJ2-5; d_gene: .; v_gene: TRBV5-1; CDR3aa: CASSLEQRQETQYF; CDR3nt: TGCGCCAGCAGCTTGGAGCAGCGGCAAGAGACCCAGTACTTC
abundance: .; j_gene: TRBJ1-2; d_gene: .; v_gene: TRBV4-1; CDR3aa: CASSQAYRKSDYGYTF; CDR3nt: TGCGCCAGCAGCCAAGCGTACAGGAAGTCTGACTATGGCTACACCTTC
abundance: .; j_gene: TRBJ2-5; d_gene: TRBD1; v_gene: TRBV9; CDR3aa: CASSPGQLEETQYF; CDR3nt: TGTGCCAGCAGCCCGGGACAGCTGGAAGAGACCCAGTACTTC
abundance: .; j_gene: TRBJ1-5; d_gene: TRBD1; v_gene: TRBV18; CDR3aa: CASSLGQGGNQPQHF; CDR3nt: TGTGCCAGCTCACTGGGACAGGGAGGCAATCAGCCCCAGCATTTT